Shown below are 19 T cell receptor beta chains from a single sample sequenced in a study of T cells in Graves' hyperthyroidism and ophthalmopathy. The TCR beta CDR3 regions underwent amplification using RNA transcripts as the source. TCR CDR3 underwent first-round RT-PCR with the HTBI primer set. TCRdb re-derived calls from the multiplex PCR reads in MiXCR, one entry per CDR3 protein. The table lists some 500,000 distinct CDR3 sequences, approximately 16% of them singletons. The sample was blood. These receptor sequences come from a woman in her twenties or thirties with Graves' ophthalmopathy.

This chain's CDR3 is CASSQRNSYNEQFF. The CDR3 DNA sequence: TGTGCCAGCAGCCAACGAAACTCCTACAATGAGCAGTTCTTC. The chain links TRBV14 to TRBJ2-1; D is undetermined. Looked up from germline, CDR1 is SGHDN and CDR2 is FVKESK. The ends were cut back, 2 bases at V and 0 bases at J, with 5 bases in the middle. The CDR3 is 14 residues long. The full variable domain, completed using reference TRBV14 and TRBJ2-1, is EAGVTQFPSHSVIEKGQTVTLRCDPISGHDNLYWYRRVMGKEIKFLLHFVKESKQDESGMPNNRFLAERTGGTYSTLKVQPAELEDSGVYFCASSQRNSYNEQFFGPGTRLTVL.

This clonotype was observed a few times. The V call is TRBV19, the J call TRBJ2-2; no reliable D call. V was shortened by 7 bases and J by 4 bases, with 13 bases between the two germline ends. Germline-derived CDR1 and CDR2 are LNHDA and SQIVND (reference sequence). The CDR3 has 14 amino acids. CDR3 in amino acids: CASNKRLGTGELFF. In DNA form, the CDR3 reads TGTGCCAGTAATAAAAGACTGGGCACCGGGGAGCTGTTTTTT.

This clonotype was picked up many times. The chain has TRBV6-1 and TRBJ1-5; a possible D gene is TRBD1 (5 bases). Trimming removed 6 bases from V and 7 bases from J, with 19 bases in between. The CDR3 contains 15 residues. Germline-derived CDR1 and CDR2 are MNHNS and SASEGT. The CDR3 coding sequence is TGTGCCAGCAGCCCCCGCGCCGGGACCCTCCAGCCCCAGCATTTT. It codes for CASSPRAGTLQPQHF.

The V call is TRBV20-1, the J call TRBJ1-1; TRBD1 matches 8 bases. Germline V CDR1 and CDR2: DFQATT, SNEGSKA (reference sequence). This CDR3 is 14 amino acids long. The CDR3 sequence is CGGPGGVGNTEAFF. The CDR3 DNA reads TGCGGGGGGCCAGGGGGCGTGGGGAACACTGAAGCTTTCTTT.

This clonotype was counted many times. This chain joins TRBV7-9 and TRBJ2-1; 7 nucleotides align to TRBD2. There are 15 residues in the CDR3. Germline trimming cut 2 bases from V and 5 bases from J; bases unmatched to any gene: 6. CDR1 is SEHNR, CDR2 FQNEAQ, per germline (reference sequence). The CDR3 DNA is TGTGCCAGCAGCTTAAGGCCAGGGAGGGACAATGAGCAGTTCTTC. Protein sequence: CASSLRPGRDNEQFF. The entire variable domain, with the rest obtained from reference TRBV7-9 and TRBJ2-1, is as follows: DTGVSQNPRHKITKRGQNVTFRCDPISEHNRLYWYRQTLGQGPEFLTYFQNEAQLEKSRLLSDRFSAERPKGSFSTLEIQRTEQGDSAMYLCASSLRPGRDNEQFFGPGTRLTVL.

The chain uses TRBV6-1 and TRBJ1-5, with 8 bases identical to TRBD1. This CDR3 contains 15 residues. Unmatched junction bases numbered 10, after V lost 6 bases and J lost 6 bases. In germline, CDR1 is MNHNS, CDR2 SASEGT. CDR3 region: CASRNQGAIPQPQHF. In nucleotides, the CDR3 is TGTGCCAGCAGGAACCAGGGGGCGATTCCTCAGCCCCAGCATTTT.

This clonotype showed up many times. The J gene is TRBJ2-1, the V gene TRBV4-3; 16 nucleotides agree with TRBD2. The CDR3 consists of 20 residues. Germline CDR1 and CDR2: LGHNA and YSLEER. With V trimmed by 1 base and J by 7 bases, 13 bases remained unmatched. The CDR3 here is CASSQVRGTSGRAFLNEQFF. The CDR3 DNA is TGCGCCAGCAGCCAAGTTCGTGGGACTAGCGGGAGGGCCTTCCTGAATGAGCAGTTCTTC.

The chain couples TRBV4-3 to TRBJ2-2, with TRBD1 as a possible D gene (6 bases). V lost 1 base and J 4 bases, leaving 10 bases between the germline ends. Germline CDR1 is LGHNA and CDR2 is YSLEER. The CDR3 has 15 residues. This CDR3 reads CASSQVGTFTGELFF. DNA for the CDR3: TGCGCCAGCAGCCAAGTCGGGACATTCACCGGGGAGCTGTTTTTT.

This clonotype has a count of ten or more. The chain has TRBV27 and TRBJ2-1; perhaps TRBD2 as D (5 bases). Trimming took off 4 bases at V and 1 base at J, with 20 bases between the two ends. CDR3 length equals 18 residues. The germline V gene encodes CDR1 MNHEY and CDR2 SMNVEV (reference sequence). This CDR3 is CASSWSGFLPQSYNEQFF. In DNA, the CDR3 is TGTGCCAGCAGTTGGAGCGGATTTTTACCTCAGTCCTACAATGAGCAGTTCTTC.

At least ten counts were recorded for this clonotype. The chain joins TRBV12-3 or TRBV12-4 to TRBJ2-7; 9 bases fit TRBD2. This CDR3 has 16 amino acids. The junction had 10 bases not matched to a gene; V was cut back by 5 bases and J by 2 bases. In DNA, the CDR3 is TGTGCCAGCAGTCTATCCGTGGGCGGGAGGGCCTACGAGCAGTACTTC. This encodes CASSLSVGGRAYEQYF.

This clonotype was counted a single time. V and J are TRBV6-5 and TRBJ2-1; TRBD2 agrees at 8 bases. J gave up 3 bases and V 2 bases, and 15 bases lay outside the gene matches. Per germline, CDR1 MNHEY and CDR2 SVGAGI. The CDR3 covers 19 residues. The CDR3 nucleotides read TGTGCCAGCAGTTACGCCATTGAATCCGGGACTAGAAACTACAATGAGCAGTTCTTC. It yields the protein CASSYAIESGTRNYNEQFF.

In its sample, this clonotype was seen many times. The V call is TRBV20-1, the J call TRBJ2-5, with unresolved D. Between the trimmed V and J ends, which lost 3 bases and 1 base, there was a span of 9 bases. The CDR3 runs to 13 residues. The germline V gene has CDR1 DFQATT and CDR2 SNEGSKA (reference sequence). CDR3 protein: CSASLSFQETQYF. Written as DNA, the CDR3 is TGCAGTGCTAGTCTGAGCTTCCAAGAGACCCAGTACTTC.

The rearrangement uses TRBV10-3 and TRBJ2-6; possible D gene TRBD1, 5 bases. V dropped 6 bases and J dropped 0 bases, with 12 bases sitting between them. Germline V gene lookup returns CDR1 ENHRY and CDR2 SYGVKD. This CDR3 spans 16 amino acids. In nucleotides, the CDR3 is TGTGCCATCAGCGACAGTCTAAACTCTGGGGCCAACGTCCTGACTTTC. Translated, it gives CAISDSLNSGANVLTF.

The sample holds a few counts of this clonotype. CDR3 DNA sequence: TGCAGTGCCCGAGGGGACAGGGTACGAGGCGAGACCCAGTACTTC. Residues: CSARGDRVRGETQYF. This sequence joins TRBV20-1 and TRBJ2-5; TRBD1 matches at 9 bases. CDR1 and CDR2 (germline): DFQATT, SNEGSKA (reference sequence). This CDR3 comprises 15 residues. V was clipped by 6 bases and J by 5 bases; unmatched bases: 13.

This clonotype showed up many times. The chain uses TRBV2 and TRBJ2-2, with 16 bases matching TRBD2. The V and J ends lost 2 bases and 4 bases, in that order; junction bases with no gene match: 7. The CDR3 runs 19 residues. Germline V lookup: CDR1 SNHLY, CDR2 FYNNEI. The CDR3 here is CASSEIGTSGRAFTGELFF. In DNA, the CDR3 is TGTGCCAGCAGTGAAATCGGGACTAGCGGGAGGGCCTTCACCGGGGAGCTGTTTTTT.

This clonotype was picked up many times. The DNA of the CDR3 is TGTGCCAGCGGTGATACGACAGGGGGCTACAATGAGCAGTTCTTC. This gives the protein CASGDTTGGYNEQFF. The chain carries TRBV28 and TRBJ2-1, with 9 bases aligning to TRBD1. CDR3 length: 15 residues. Germline V gene sequence: CDR1 MDHEN, CDR2 SYDVKM. The V and J ends lost 8 bases and 3 bases, in that order; junction bases with no gene match: 8. The full variable domain, rest sourced from reference TRBV28 and TRBJ2-1, is DVKVTQSSRYLVKRTGEKVFLECVQDMDHENMFWYRQDPGLGLRLIYFSYDVKMKEKGDIPEGYSVSREKKERFSLILESASTNQTSMYLCASGDTTGGYNEQFFGPGTRLTVL.

With respect to this clonotype: A single base separates this from a much larger clone, so it may be a read error. The chain links TRBV6-1 to TRBJ2-7, with TRBD1 identical over 11 bases. This CDR3 is built from 13 residues. CDR1 MNHNS and CDR2 SASEGT come from the germline V gene. For the CDR3, the DNA is TGTGCCTGCAGAGGACAGGGGGCTATCGAGCAGTACTTC. Residues: CACRGQGAIEQYF.

This clonotype was recorded a few times. The CDR3 loop is CASSLSRGRSIVAFF. Written as DNA, the CDR3 is TGTGCCAGCAGCTTATCCCGAGGCAGGTCTATTGTTGCTTTCTTT. The J gene is TRBJ1-1, the V gene TRBV7-9; unclear D gene. V was pared by 2 bases and J by 11 bases, with 21 bases between. The CDR3 loop spans 15 amino acids. Germline loops: CDR1 SEHNR, CDR2 FQNEAQ (reference sequence).

Here the CDR3 DNA reads TGTGCCAGCAGTTCCGGGACAGTTGATGAGCAGTTCTTC. Amino acid sequence: CASSSGTVDEQFF. V usage is TRBV6-5 and J usage is TRBJ2-1, with TRBD1 matching 7 bases. J was trimmed by 8 bases and V by 4 bases; bases with no gene match: 5. Germline-derived CDR1 and CDR2 are MNHEY and SVGAGI. The CDR3 consists of 13 residues.